The 23 T cell receptor beta chains given below trace back to one sample, sequenced in a study of CD8 T cells in ankylosing spondylitis. TCRdb called the 5' RACE reads again in MiXCR, with one record for every CDR3 protein. This sample has 120,000 to 150,000 distinct CDR3 sequences, with about 8% found just once. Material for sequencing was synovial fluid, either unsorted or a sorted T cell fraction (not recorded which). The receptors stem from a male donor with ankylosing spondylitis.

This clonotype came up many times. V is TRBV28 and J is TRBJ1-5; D remains unclear. The CDR3 extends over 16 amino acids. V was trimmed by 4 bases and J by 2 bases, leaving 15 bases between them. Germline CDR1 and CDR2: MDHEN and SYDVKM. The CDR3, as DNA: TGTGCCAGCAGTTCGTACAAAGGGTTGGGCAATCAGCCCCAGCATTTT. Translation: CASSSYKGLGNQPQHF.

This sequence joins TRBV28 and TRBJ1-5; D ambiguous. This CDR3 spans 14 amino acids. The germline CDR1 and CDR2 sequences are MDHEN and SYDVKM. V was cut by 5 bases and J by 2 bases, with 10 bases left in between. Here the CDR3 reads CASSTVGGNQPQHF. The CDR3 coding sequence is TGTGCCAGCAGTACGGTTGGTGGCAATCAGCCCCAGCATTTT.

The V call is TRBV10-3, the J call TRBJ2-7; the D gene could be TRBD1 or TRBD2 (5 bases each). V shed 3 bases and J shed 3 bases, with 24 bases lying between them. This CDR3 is 18 amino acids long. CDR1 is ENHRY and CDR2 is SYGVKD in the germline V gene. CDR3 sequence reads: CAISESGSGKTGGYEQYF. The CDR3 region has the DNA TGTGCCATCAGTGAATCGGGGAGTGGGAAAACTGGGGGCTACGAGCAGTACTTC.

This clonotype was detected many times. The chain uses TRBV20-1 and TRBJ2-3; tentative D call: TRBD1 (6 bases). The CDR3 loop spans 15 amino acids. V lost 5 bases and J 0 bases, leaving 15 bases between the germline ends. CDR1 is DFQATT and CDR2 is SNEGSKA in the germline V gene (reference sequence). Here the CDR3 reads CSAHDRQVSTDTQYF. The CDR3 coding sequence is TGCAGTGCTCACGACAGGCAGGTTAGCACAGATACGCAGTATTTT.

This clonotype was counted a few times. CDR3 nucleotides: TGCAGCGTCTCCGGGACTAGCGGGACCGAAGAGACCCAGTACTTC. Its translation is CSVSGTSGTEETQYF. The rearrangement links TRBV29-1 to TRBJ2-5; 13 nucleotides match TRBD2. Germline V CDR1 and CDR2: SQVTM, ANQGSEA. The length of the CDR3 is 15 residues. After removal of 6 bases from V and 3 bases from J, the junction contained 7 bases not matched to a gene.

This clonotype has ten or more counts. The gene calls are TRBV6-1 and TRBJ2-3; 9 bases map to TRBD2. V lost 5 bases and J lost 6; bases outside the gene matches: 3. This CDR3 is built from 13 residues. CDR1 is MNHNS and CDR2 is SASEGT in the germline V gene. This CDR3 reads CASSRLAADTQYF. The CDR3 region has the DNA TGTGCCAGCAGTAGACTAGCGGCGGATACGCAGTATTTT.

This chain uses TRBV6-2 or TRBV6-3 with TRBJ1-5; 9 bases are shared with TRBD1. Germline loops: CDR1 MNHEY, CDR2 SVGEGT. Losses at the gene ends were 10 bases for V and 4 bases for J; bases not matched to a gene: 2. This CDR3 comprises 12 residues. The CDR3 loop reads CATDRGNQPQHF. The CDR3 DNA follows: TGTGCCACCGACAGGGGGAATCAGCCCCAGCATTTT.

This clonotype was picked up many times. The V gene is TRBV13, the J gene TRBJ2-7; TRBD1 aligns across 10 bases. Germline loops: CDR1 PRHDT, CDR2 FYEKMQ (reference sequence). Germline trimming cut 4 bases from V and 0 bases from J; bases unmatched to any gene: 6. The CDR3 consists of 16 residues. In nucleotides, the CDR3 is TGTGCCAGCAGCTCCCTCCGGGACAGGGGCTCCTACGAGCAGTACTTC. This translates into CASSSLRDRGSYEQYF.

The CDR3 here is CASRGSLAGANVLTF. In nucleotides, the CDR3 is TGTGCCAGCAGGGGTAGTTTAGCTGGGGCCAACGTCCTGACTTTC. The V call is TRBV2, the J call TRBJ2-6; D is ambiguous. V gave up 6 bases and J gave up 2 bases, with 11 bases separating them. CDR3 length: 15 amino acids. CDR1 is SNHLY, CDR2 FYNNEI, per germline. Combining the CDR3 with reference TRBV2 and TRBJ2-6 gives the whole variable domain EPEVTQTPSHQVTQMGQEVILRCVPISNHLYFYWYRQILGQKVEFLVSFYNNEISEKSEIFDDQFSVERPDGSNFTLKIRSTKLEDSAMYFCASRGSLAGANVLTFGAGSRLTVL.

This clonotype was recorded at least ten times. The V gene is TRBV12-3 or TRBV12-4, the J gene TRBJ2-3, with D unclear. This CDR3 region has 12 residues. V shed 5 bases and J shed 3 bases, with 6 bases lying between them. CDR3 in amino acids: CASSGITDTQYF. CDR3 bases: TGTGCCAGCAGTGGGATTACAGATACGCAGTATTTT.

This clonotype was seen many times. The V and J genes are TRBV9 and TRBJ1-6; a possible D gene is TRBD1 (6 bases). The ends were cut back, 6 bases at V and 8 bases at J, with 12 bases in the middle. CDR3 length: 13 amino acids. Germline CDR1 SGDLS, CDR2 YYNGEE. The CDR3 spells CASTQGGDSPLHF. The CDR3 DNA follows: TGTGCCAGCACCCAAGGGGGGGATTCACCCCTCCACTTT.

This sequence joins TRBV7-2 and TRBJ1-6; no firm D call. This CDR3 spans 15 amino acids. Germline CDR1 and CDR2: SGHTA and FQGNSA. V was pared by 1 base and J by 7 bases, with 11 bases between. In DNA, the CDR3 is TGTGCCAGCAGCTTAGGGACGGAAAAAAATTCACCCCTCCACTTT. Translating it yields CASSLGTEKNSPLHF.

This chain uses TRBV4-3 with TRBJ2-5, with TRBD2 as a possible D gene (7 bases). This CDR3 contains 15 residues. Germline CDR1 is LGHNA and CDR2 is YSLEER. The V and J ends lost 4 bases and 1 base respectively, with 13 bases between them. The CDR3: CASSPGRGVQETQYF. For the CDR3, the DNA is TGCGCCAGCAGCCCGGGGAGGGGGGTCCAAGAGACCCAGTACTTC.

This clonotype was counted only a few times. The V call is TRBV7-6, the J call TRBJ2-3, with 10 bases fitting TRBD2. CDR3 length: 16 residues. The V gene end was trimmed by 1 base and the J gene end by 4 bases; junction bases not matched to a gene: 5. Germline V gives CDR1 SGHVS, CDR2 FNYEAQ. The CDR3: CASSLGASGSADTQYF. Written as DNA, the CDR3 is TGTGCCAGCAGCTTAGGCGCTAGCGGGAGCGCAGATACGCAGTATTTT.

In its sample, this clonotype was seen a few times. This sequence joins TRBV28 and TRBJ1-6, with a weak D call TRBD1 (5 bases). V dropped 6 bases and J dropped 13 bases, with 22 bases sitting between them. In germline, CDR1 is MDHEN, CDR2 SYDVKM. The CDR3 runs 15 residues. The CDR3 is CASSPRVGGFPPLHF. CDR3 coding DNA: TGTGCCAGCAGCCCTCGGGTGGGGGGGTTCCCCCCCCTCCACTTT.

The chain employs TRBV5-1 and TRBJ2-1; TRBD2 matches at 12 bases. Looked up from germline, CDR1 is SGHRS and CDR2 is YFSETQ. This CDR3 has 16 residues. Trimming removed 0 bases from V and 8 bases from J; junction bases left unmatched: 6. The CDR3 sequence is CASSLAELAGGDEQFF. The CDR3 DNA sequence: TGCGCCAGCAGCTTGGCCGAACTAGCGGGAGGTGATGAGCAGTTCTTC.

The J gene is TRBJ2-2, the V gene TRBV18; D is ambiguous. Germline CDR1 and CDR2: KGHSH and LQKENI. This CDR3 comprises 15 residues. V lost 1 base to trimming and J lost 2 bases, with 8 bases between them. CDR3 sequence reads: CASSPRADNTGELFF. CDR3 coding DNA: TGTGCCAGCTCACCACGGGCCGATAACACCGGGGAGCTGTTTTTT.

This clonotype was detected a few times. This sequence joins TRBV20-1 and TRBJ2-7; TRBD2 matches 9 bases. Germline CDR1 is DFQATT and CDR2 is SNEGSKA (reference sequence). This CDR3 has 13 amino acids. V dropped 3 bases and J dropped 4; count of bases not matched to a gene: 4. The CDR3 sequence: CSASSAGGYEQYF. CDR3 DNA: TGCAGTGCTAGTTCGGCGGGGGGGTACGAGCAGTACTTC.

This chain connects TRBV7-3 to TRBJ2-1; maybe TRBD2 (5 bases). This CDR3 spans 14 amino acids. The germline gives CDR1 SGHTA, CDR2 FQGTGA. The V gene lost 2 bases and the J gene lost 6 bases, with 11 bases spanning the gap. The CDR3 DNA is TGTGCCAGCAGCTTATCGCCCGAGGGCAATGAGCAGTTCTTC. This codes for CASSLSPEGNEQFF.

This clonotype was detected ten times or more. V gene TRBV6-5 combines with J gene TRBJ2-4, with D possibly TRBD1 on 6 matching bases. Germline loops: CDR1 MNHEY, CDR2 SVGAGI. The CDR3 length is 16 residues. V lost 4 bases, J lost 7 bases, and 20 bases lay in between. The CDR3 DNA is TGTGCCAGCAGTTTTTCCCCACACGGGCAGGGGAACATTCAGTACTTC. Protein product: CASSFSPHGQGNIQYF.

The chain employs TRBV6-5 and TRBJ2-2; tentatively, D is TRBD1 (6 bases). The germline CDR1 and CDR2 sequences are MNHEY and SVGAGI. CDR3 size: 13 residues. Between the trimmed V and J ends, which lost 4 bases and 5 bases, there was a span of 8 bases. Here the CDR3 reads CASSSTGTGELFF. DNA of the CDR3: TGTGCCAGCAGTTCCACAGGGACCGGGGAGCTGTTTTTT.

This clonotype showed up many times. The J gene is TRBJ2-1, the V gene TRBV5-1; TRBD1 matches at 8 bases. CDR1 and CDR2 (germline): SGHRS, YFSETQ. The CDR3 spans 15 residues. V gave up 4 bases and J gave up 7 bases; unmatched junction bases: 10. CDR3 amino acids: CASSPSSGGWNEQFF. The CDR3 DNA follows: TGCGCCAGCAGCCCGTCTTCAGGGGGCTGGAATGAGCAGTTCTTC.

In its sample, this clonotype was seen once. The chain joins TRBV19 to TRBJ2-3, with D perhaps TRBD2 (5 bases). The V gene lost 3 bases and the J gene lost 2 bases, with 9 bases spanning the gap. CDR1 is LNHDA, CDR2 SQIVND, per germline (reference sequence). This CDR3 contains 14 residues. The CDR3 DNA reads TGTGCCAGTAGTATCCGGCTAGCCACAGATACGCAGTATTTT. It translates to CASSIRLATDTQYF.